The T cell receptor beta chain under discussion was sequenced for a study of monozygotic twins with inflammatory bowel disease. This CDR3 region has 15 residues. Germline CDR1 KGHSH, CDR2 LQKENI. Whole-study results and caveats: Findings did not support one strong IBD-associated signal or clonotype.

TCRdb processed the 5' RACE reads again and assigns one entry to each CDR3 protein, with no DNA. This sample's clone table lists about 380,000 distinct CDR3 sequences. To note about this clonotype: Its target is unknown.

Source material: blood. This TCR was recovered from a human donor with ulcerative colitis or Crohn's disease, or a healthy co-twin of an affected twin (not recorded which). The chain combines TRBV18 with TRBJ1-2. CDR3: CASSPLVEANYGYTF.